The T cell receptor (beta chain) under discussion was sequenced for a study of T cells in Graves' hyperthyroidism and ophthalmopathy. This clonotype was detected ten times or more. Amplified TCR beta CDR3 regions came from RNA transcripts. TCR CDR3 regions were first amplified by RT-PCR with HTBI primers. MiXCR was run by TCRdb on the multiplex PCR reads, yielding one entry per CDR3 protein. This table has about 500,000 distinct CDR3 sequences, approximately 15% appearing once. Based on clinical symptoms, serum thyroxine and TRAb, thyroid ultrasound and orbital computed tomography, diagnoses were reached. CDR1 KGHDR and CDR2 SFDVKD come from the germline V gene. This CDR3 contains 13 residues. V dropped 2 bases and J dropped 6 bases, with 9 bases sitting between them.

This receptor was identified in a woman under 30 with Graves' hyperthyroidism. V and J are TRBV24-1 and TRBJ1-2; TRBD1 might be the D (5 bases). What was sequenced was blood. This chain's CDR3 is CATSDWDGHGYTF. The CDR3 DNA follows: TGTGCCACCAGTGATTGGGACGGCCATGGCTACACCTTC.